These 32 T cell receptor beta chains were all obtained from the same sample, sequenced in a study of cytomegalovirus exposure and HLA in healthy donors (dated by TCRdb to between 2016 and 2019). The method behind the library was the immunoSEQ multiplex PCR assay. The multiplex PCR relied on a mix of 60 forward primers for TCR Vbeta segments and 13 reverse primers for TCR Jbeta segments. In TCRdb, the immuneACCESS table is reduced to in-frame sequences with V and J assigned. These tables do not hold every clone; where another copy was compared, an unresolved V gene accounts for under half, and the others remain unexplained. This sample holds roughly 120,000 clones; over 70% were observed only once. Jointly, the top ten make up roughly 11% of the sample. Sequencing was performed on PBMCs. These receptor sequences come from a woman aged 45-60 years in good health and CMV-seropositive.

This clone is a singleton in its sample. The V gene is TRBV13, the J gene TRBJ1-3, with D maybe TRBD1 (5 bases). CDR1 and CDR2 (germline): PRHDT, FYEKMQ (reference sequence). This CDR3 is built from 15 residues. Trimming took off 4 bases at V and 0 bases at J, with 10 bases between the two ends. CDR3 DNA sequence: TGTGCCAGCAGCTCCAGGGTCAACTCTGGAAACACCATATATTTT. It translates to CASSSRVNSGNTIYF.

This clone was seen only once. The CDR3 region has the DNA TGTGCCAGCAGTTGGGGGACAGGGCGGAATGAGCAGTTCTTC. It encodes CASSWGTGRNEQFF. The chain uses TRBV28 and TRBJ2-1; 9 bases are shared with TRBD1. V dropped 4 bases and J dropped 7; count of bases not matched to a gene: 5. The germline gives CDR1 MDHEN, CDR2 SYDVKM. This CDR3 has 14 residues.

With regard to this clone: Other DNA sequences in the same sample also yield this CDR3. J is TRBJ1-2 and V is TRBV18; TRBD1 might be the D (5 bases). Germline V gene sequence: CDR1 KGHSH, CDR2 LQKENI. The CDR3 is made up of 13 amino acids. V dropped 0 bases and J dropped 7 bases, with 9 bases sitting between them. This CDR3 is CASSPPGVGGYTF. The CDR3 nucleotides are TGTGCCAGCTCACCACCAGGGGTGGGTGGCTACACCTTC.

J is TRBJ1-1 and V is TRBV15; TRBD1 agrees at 7 bases. The CDR3 has 17 amino acids. V was pared by 0 bases and J by 5 bases, with 12 bases of the junction left unmatched. The germline V gene encodes CDR1 LNHNV and CDR2 YYDKDF (reference sequence). CDR3 region: CATSRDPGATGKTEAFF. CDR3 sequence (DNA): TGTGCCACCAGCAGAGATCCCGGCGCGACAGGGAAAACTGAAGCTTTCTTT.

The chain links TRBV29-1 to TRBJ2-7; 7 bases are shared with TRBD1. The ends lost 6 bases at V and 3 bases at J; junction bases unmatched: 11. CDR3 size: 14 residues. Germline V gives CDR1 SQVTM, CDR2 ANQGSEA. This CDR3 is CSVVTGTGNYEQYF. CDR3 in DNA: TGCAGCGTGGTGACAGGGACCGGGAACTACGAGCAGTACTTC.

The genes are TRBV30 and TRBJ1-6, with TRBD1 matching over 9 bases. Germline loops: CDR1 GTSNPN, CDR2 SVGIG (reference sequence). The V segment lost 3 bases and the J segment 5 bases; nucleotides outside the gene matches: 2. This CDR3 spans 14 amino acids. The CDR3 bases are TGTGCCTGGAGAGGACAGGGGAATAATTCACCCCTCCACTTT. It yields the protein CAWRGQGNNSPLHF.

This clone was seen a single time. V usage is TRBV27 and J usage is TRBJ2-7; D not certain. Trimming pared 0 bases from V and 0 bases from J, leaving 3 bases between. Germline V gene sequence: CDR1 MNHEY, CDR2 SMNVEV (reference sequence). The CDR3 spans 13 residues. CDR3 DNA sequence: TGTGCCAGCAGTTTATCGTACTCCTACGAGCAGTACTTC. This sequence encodes CASSLSYSYEQYF.

The chain links TRBV25-1 to TRBJ2-1; maybe TRBD2 (6 bases). The CDR3 runs 12 residues. In germline, CDR1 is MGHDK, CDR2 SYGVNS. V lost 3 bases to trimming and J lost 10 bases, with 10 bases between them. The CDR3 DNA follows: TGTGCCAGCAGTGATCAACGGGAGGAGCAGTTCTTC. Residues: CASSDQREEQFF.

This clone was detected only once. The V gene is TRBV6-4, the J gene TRBJ2-3; 11 nucleotides match TRBD1. V lost 2 bases and J lost 6; bases outside the gene matches: 4. CDR1 and CDR2 from the germline V gene are MRHNA and SNTAGT. The length of the CDR3 is 15 residues. The CDR3 here is CASSDGTGGLDTQYF. CDR3 nucleotides: TGTGCCAGCAGTGACGGGACAGGGGGATTGGATACGCAGTATTTT.

The rearrangement joins TRBV5-8 to TRBJ2-7; maybe TRBD1 (6 bases). Trimming removed 6 bases from V and 7 bases from J, with 17 bases in between. The germline CDR1 and CDR2 sequences are SGHTS and YDEGEE. The length of the CDR3 is 13 residues. CDR3 in DNA: TGTGCCAGCATCTCACAGGGTCTTCGGGAGCAGTACTTC. Amino acid sequence: CASISQGLREQYF. The full variable domain, its missing parts supplied by reference TRBV5-8 and TRBJ2-7, is EAGVTQSPTHLIKTRGQQATLRCSPISGHTSVYWYQQALGLGLQFLLWYDEGEERNRGNFPPRFSGRQFPNYSSELNVNALELEDSALYLCASISQGLREQYFGPGTRLTVT.

The gene calls are TRBV7-9 and TRBJ2-1, with 8 bases identical to TRBD1. The V gene end was trimmed by 5 bases and the J gene end by 7 bases; junction bases not matched to a gene: 10. This CDR3 spans 15 amino acids. CDR1 and CDR2 (germline): SEHNR, FQNEAQ (reference sequence). The CDR3 DNA reads TGTGCCAGCAGCCATGACAGGGGCTTAGAGAATGAGCAGTTCTTC. Its protein product is CASSHDRGLENEQFF.

The chain uses TRBV7-9 and TRBJ2-7; 11 positions agree with TRBD2. J was trimmed by 3 bases and V by 5 bases; bases with no gene match: 3. The CDR3 runs to 14 residues. CDR1 is SEHNR, CDR2 FQNEAQ, per germline (reference sequence). The CDR3 loop is CASSLLAGDYEQYF. DNA for the CDR3: TGTGCCAGCAGCCTACTAGCGGGAGACTACGAGCAGTACTTC.

The V call is TRBV6-1, the J call TRBJ2-7; the match to TRBD2 covers 9 bases. V lost 0 bases to trimming and J lost 7 bases; unmatched junction nucleotides: 10. CDR1 and CDR2 from the germline V gene are MNHNS and SASEGT. CDR3 length: 16 amino acids. CDR3 coding DNA: TGTGCCAGCAGTGAAGCGGGGCTAGCGGGGCCGCTGGAGCAGTACTTC. Encoded protein: CASSEAGLAGPLEQYF.

The V gene is TRBV30, the J gene TRBJ1-1; possibly TRBD1 for D (5 bases). Trimming left V 5 bases short and J 8 bases short, with 18 bases between. CDR3 length: 13 residues. Germline V lookup: CDR1 GTSNPN, CDR2 SVGIG (reference sequence). The CDR3 loop reads CAWSWNGGFEAFF. Here the CDR3 DNA reads TGTGCCTGGTCATGGAACGGGGGGTTCGAAGCTTTCTTT.

This chain joins TRBV30 and TRBJ2-1, with TRBD2 matching over 11 bases. V gave up 5 bases and J gave up 4 bases; unmatched junction bases: 4. CDR3 length: 14 amino acids. Germline V gene data show CDR1 as GTSNPN and CDR2 as SVGIG (reference sequence). The DNA for the CDR3 is TGTGCCTGGGGACGGACTAGCGGGTACAATGAGCAGTTCTTC. It is translated as CAWGRTSGYNEQFF.

This clone was counted a single time. The V gene is TRBV7-9, the J gene TRBJ1-1, with no clear D. This CDR3 has 11 residues. Trimming left V 0 bases short and J 10 bases short, with 6 bases between. The germline V gene encodes CDR1 SEHNR and CDR2 FQNEAQ (reference sequence). CDR3 loop: CASSLAPRAFF. DNA of the CDR3: TGTGCCAGCAGCTTAGCGCCCAGAGCTTTCTTT.

This chain joins TRBV27 and TRBJ2-7, with D perhaps matching TRBD2 (6 bases). CDR1 is MNHEY and CDR2 is SMNVEV in the germline V gene (reference sequence). Trimming pared 0 bases from V and 6 bases from J, leaving 15 bases between. The CDR3 length is 15 residues. The CDR3 spells CASSLSGGRFGEQYF. The CDR3 DNA sequence: TGTGCCAGCAGTTTATCGGGGGGTCGGTTCGGCGAGCAGTACTTC.

V usage is TRBV5-1 and J usage is TRBJ1-1; D may be TRBD1 (6 bases). With 4 bases removed from V and 1 base from J, the gap between germline ends came to 14 bases. The germline CDR1 and CDR2 sequences are SGHRS and YFSETQ. There are 15 residues in the CDR3. The CDR3 DNA is TGCGCCAGCAGCAGGGGCGGACAGAGGAACACTGAAGCTTTCTTT. Amino acid sequence: CASSRGGQRNTEAFF.

The V gene is TRBV9, the J gene TRBJ2-7; 8 nucleotides line up with TRBD2. From germline, CDR1 is SGDLS and CDR2 YYNGEE. The CDR3 has 15 residues. Trimming at V came to 0 bases and at J to 5 bases, leaving 7 bases not matched to a gene. The CDR3, as DNA: TGTGCCAGCAGCGTAGAGGGGACTAGTGCCCACGAGCAGTACTTC. The encoded protein is CASSVEGTSAHEQYF.

The DNA of the CDR3 is TGTGCCAGCGGGACAGGGGCTTACGAGCAGTACTTC. The encoded protein is CASGTGAYEQYF. The rearrangement uses TRBV2 and TRBJ2-7; 10 nucleotides line up with TRBD1. The germline V gene has CDR1 SNHLY and CDR2 FYNNEI. The CDR3 is 12 amino acids. J lost 4 bases, V lost 8 bases, and 2 bases had no gene match.

The sample holds one count of this clone. This chain links TRBV30 with TRBJ2-1; D perhaps matches TRBD2 (5 bases). The CDR3 runs 12 residues. Germline V gene sequence: CDR1 GTSNPN, CDR2 SVGIG (reference sequence). V lost 0 bases to trimming and J lost 8 bases, with 8 bases between them. CDR3 DNA sequence: TGTGCCTGGAGTGTACGGGGTTATGAGCAGTTCTTC. This encodes CAWSVRGYEQFF.

The chain recombines TRBV7-9 with TRBJ2-5; D possibly corresponds to TRBD1 (6 bases). The CDR3 length is 15 residues. V dropped 4 bases and J dropped 1 base, with 13 bases sitting between them. Germline lookup yields CDR1 SEHNR and CDR2 FQNEAQ (reference sequence). CDR3: CASSSTQGFQETQYF. For the CDR3, the DNA is TGTGCCAGCAGCTCCACACAGGGATTCCAAGAGACCCAGTACTTC.

This clone turned up a few times. J is TRBJ1-3 and V is TRBV25-1; D remains unclear. The CDR3 sequence is 14 residues long. Germline assignment: CDR1 MGHDK and CDR2 SYGVNS. Trimming removed 6 bases from V and 1 base from J, with 10 bases in between. Here the CDR3 reads CASRGEVSGNTIYF. DNA for the CDR3: TGTGCCAGCAGGGGAGAGGTTTCTGGAAACACCATATATTTT.

The gene calls are TRBV5-6 and TRBJ2-7; unclear D gene. The V end lost 0 bases, the J end lost 3 bases, and 10 bases lay between the germline ends. CDR1 is SGHDT and CDR2 is YYEEEE in the germline V gene. CDR3 length: 14 amino acids. This CDR3 reads CASSLGTPSYEQYF. The CDR3 DNA reads as TGTGCCAGCAGCTTGGGTACCCCCAGCTACGAGCAGTACTTC. Filled out from reference TRBV5-6 and TRBJ2-7, the complete variable domain reads DAGVTQSPTHLIKTRGQQVTLRCSPKSGHDTVSWYQQALGQGPQFIFQYYEEEERQRGNFPDRFSGHQFPNYSSELNVNALLLGDSALYLCASSLGTPSYEQYFGPGTRLTVT.

V and J are TRBV5-6 and TRBJ2-7; D gene uncertain. Trimming removed 1 base from V and 0 bases from J, with 17 bases in between. Germline V gives CDR1 SGHDT, CDR2 YYEEEE. This CDR3 comprises 17 residues. The CDR3 sequence: CASSLSAGSHFSYEQYF. The CDR3 region has the DNA TGTGCCAGCAGCTTGTCCGCCGGTTCCCACTTCTCCTACGAGCAGTACTTC.

V usage is TRBV2 and J usage is TRBJ1-4; D gene ambiguous. Germline-derived CDR1 and CDR2 are SNHLY and FYNNEI. V lost 9 bases to trimming and J lost 8 bases, with 19 bases between them. This CDR3 has 14 amino acids. The CDR3 DNA is TGTGCCAGTAAAATTCAGGCGTTTGACGAAAAACTGTTTTTT. Translation gives CASKIQAFDEKLFF. Together with reference TRBV2 and TRBJ1-4, the CDR3 gives the full variable domain: EPEVTQTPSHQVTQMGQEVILRCVPISNHLYFYWYRQILGQKVEFLVSFYNNEISEKSEIFDDQFSVERPDGSNFTLKIRSTKLEDSAMYFCASKIQAFDEKLFFGSGTQLSVL.

This clone showed up just a few times. J is TRBJ1-2 and V is TRBV2; TRBD1 is a possible D gene (5 bases). Per the germline V gene, CDR1 is SNHLY and CDR2 is FYNNEI. The V end lost 0 bases, the J end lost 5 bases, and 10 bases lay between the germline ends. The CDR3 totals 14 residues. Here the CDR3 reads CASSEARQGYGYTF. CDR3 DNA: TGTGCCAGCAGTGAAGCCAGGCAGGGATATGGCTACACCTTC. The full variable domain, in which reference TRBV2 and TRBJ1-2 provide the parts outside the CDR3, is EPEVTQTPSHQVTQMGQEVILRCVPISNHLYFYWYRQILGQKVEFLVSFYNNEISEKSEIFDDQFSVERPDGSNFTLKIRSTKLEDSAMYFCASSEARQGYGYTFGSGTRLTVV.

V gene TRBV6-1 combines with J gene TRBJ2-1, with 12 bases aligning to TRBD2. The CDR3 is 19 amino acids. Germline assignment: CDR1 MNHNS and CDR2 SASEGT. Germline trimming cut 1 base from V and 7 bases from J; bases unmatched to any gene: 14. CDR3 region: CASSEGFLAGGPSLNEQFF. CDR3 bases: TGTGCCAGCAGTGAAGGCTTTCTAGCGGGGGGGCCTTCGTTGAATGAGCAGTTCTTC.

This clone was counted only a few times. The chain links TRBV6-4 to TRBJ2-3; possible D gene TRBD2, 5 bases. The V end lost 3 bases, the J end lost 3 bases, and 7 bases lay between the germline ends. The CDR3 is 13 amino acids. Germline CDR1 is MRHNA and CDR2 is SNTAGT. CDR3 loop: CASSEEETDTQYF. The CDR3 DNA sequence: TGTGCCAGCAGTGAGGAGGAGACAGATACGCAGTATTTT.

This clone showed up just once. This chain links TRBV15 with TRBJ1-3; 7 bases map to TRBD1. The length of the CDR3 is 15 residues. Germline values: CDR1 LNHNV, CDR2 YYDKDF (reference sequence). The J segment lost 0 bases and the V segment lost 6 bases, leaving 5 bases of the junction unmatched. For the CDR3, the DNA is TGTGCCACCAGTTCCGGGACAGCCTCTGGAAACACCATATATTTT. Translation: CATSSGTASGNTIYF.

The gene calls are TRBV5-1 and TRBJ1-2, with TRBD1 matching 8 bases. Germline V gives CDR1 SGHRS, CDR2 YFSETQ. V was clipped by 4 bases and J by 3 bases; unmatched bases: 5. This CDR3 comprises 14 residues. The chain's CDR3 is CASSPDRAYYGYTF. As DNA, the CDR3 is TGCGCCAGCAGCCCGGACAGGGCCTACTATGGCTACACCTTC.

This rearrangement joins TRBV11-2 to TRBJ2-2; D unclear. Germline V CDR1 and CDR2: SGHAT, FQNNGV. Trimming took off 5 bases at V and 2 bases at J, with 3 bases between the two ends. The CDR3 contains 12 residues. The CDR3 is CASSPNTGELFF. For the CDR3, the DNA is TGTGCCAGCAGCCCAAACACCGGGGAGCTGTTTTTT.